This is a list of T cell receptor beta chains from one sample in a study of blood T cells in healthy people across ages. TCRdb re-called the 5' RACE reads through MiXCR, storing one row per CDR3 protein. The sample records 750,000 or so distinct CDR3 sequences, more than 20% being singletons. These sequences were also reported in another study, on T cells of mothers and their children.

Specimen: blood. The receptor source for this set is a boy younger than 18 in good health. Each CDR3 is given with its conserved first and last residue. Each record gives: clone size, D gene, V gene, J gene, CDR3 protein, CDR3 DNA. A D gene is named only where the DNA matches it firmly. Size is omitted from some rows. Given values are once, few, many or a class for expanded clones.

abundance: few
d_gene: -
v_gene: TRBV27
j_gene: TRBJ2-2
CDR3aa: CASSLSPGLTGELFF
CDR3nt: TGTGCCAGCAGTTTAAGCCCAGGGCTCACCGGGGAGCTGTTTTTT

abundance: -
d_gene: -
v_gene: TRBV19
j_gene: TRBJ2-7
CDR3aa: CASSIFPGVASYEQYF
CDR3nt: TGTGCCAGTAGTATATTCCCCGGAGTGGCCTCCTACGAGCAGTACTTC

abundance: -
d_gene: TRBD2
v_gene: TRBV12-3/TRBV12-4
j_gene: TRBJ2-3
CDR3aa: CASKTSGGPDTQYF
CDR3nt: TGTGCCAGTAAGACTAGCGGGGGCCCAGATACGCAGTATTTT

abundance: once
d_gene: -
v_gene: TRBV20-1
j_gene: TRBJ2-5
CDR3aa: CSAGVGTQYQETQYF
CDR3nt: TGCAGTGCTGGGGTGGGGACACAGTACCAAGAGACCCAGTACTTC

abundance: -
d_gene: -
v_gene: TRBV7-2
j_gene: TRBJ2-1
CDR3aa: CASSYHIYSYNEQFF
CDR3nt: TGTGCCAGCAGCTACCACATCTACTCCTACAATGAGCAGTTCTTC

abundance: few
d_gene: TRBD1
v_gene: TRBV2
j_gene: TRBJ2-4
CDR3aa: CASSDGQGSIKNIQYF
CDR3nt: TGTGCCAGCAGTGATGGACAGGGTAGTATCAAAAACATTCAGTACTTC

abundance: -
d_gene: -
v_gene: TRBV7-9
j_gene: TRBJ2-7
CDR3aa: CASSSADPRSYEQYF
CDR3nt: TGTGCCAGCAGCTCAGCGGACCCGAGATCCTACGAGCAGTACTTC

abundance: -
d_gene: -
v_gene: TRBV7-9
j_gene: TRBJ2-1
CDR3aa: CASSPEGVGSIEQFF
CDR3nt: TGTGCCAGCAGTCCCGAAGGGGTGGGCTCGATTGAGCAGTTCTTC

abundance: -
d_gene: TRBD2
v_gene: TRBV9
j_gene: TRBJ2-1
CDR3aa: CASRGLGANEQFF
CDR3nt: TGTGCCAGCAGGGGACTAGGAGCTAATGAGCAGTTCTTC

abundance: few
d_gene: -
v_gene: TRBV5-6
j_gene: TRBJ1-2
CDR3aa: CASSLDGVNYGYTF
CDR3nt: TGTGCCAGCAGCTTGGATGGAGTGAACTATGGCTACACCTTC

abundance: few
d_gene: -
v_gene: TRBV12-3/TRBV12-4
j_gene: TRBJ1-5
CDR3aa: CASSLAGENQPQHF
CDR3nt: TGTGCCAGCAGTTTAGCGGGGGAGAATCAGCCCCAGCATTTT

abundance: once
d_gene: -
v_gene: TRBV20-1
j_gene: TRBJ2-7
CDR3aa: CSAPTLDDPSYEQYF
CDR3nt: TGCAGTGCCCCGACCCTAGACGACCCCTCCTACGAGCAGTACTTC

abundance: few
d_gene: -
v_gene: TRBV7-2
j_gene: TRBJ2-4
CDR3aa: CASSFPVPGKNIQYF
CDR3nt: TGTGCCAGCAGCTTCCCAGTCCCAGGCAAAAACATTCAGTACTTC

abundance: -
d_gene: TRBD1
v_gene: TRBV18
j_gene: TRBJ2-5
CDR3aa: CASSQTGTGETQYF
CDR3nt: TGTGCCAGCTCACAGACAGGGACCGGAGAGACCCAGTACTTC

abundance: -
d_gene: TRBD1
v_gene: TRBV7-6
j_gene: TRBJ1-2
CDR3aa: CASSLGTGGGHGYTF
CDR3nt: TGTGCCAGCAGCCTAGGGACAGGGGGCGGCCATGGCTACACCTTC

abundance: -
d_gene: TRBD1
v_gene: TRBV29-1
j_gene: TRBJ1-4
CDR3aa: CSVVAQGGKLFF
CDR3nt: TGCAGCGTTGTCGCCCAGGGGGGAAAACTGTTTTTT

abundance: many
d_gene: -
v_gene: TRBV7-9
j_gene: TRBJ1-1
CDR3aa: CASSLLGTEAFF
CDR3nt: TGTGCCAGCAGCTTACTCGGCACTGAAGCTTTCTTT

abundance: -
d_gene: -
v_gene: TRBV29-1
j_gene: TRBJ2-7
CDR3aa: CSVEGLRPDEQYF
CDR3nt: TGCAGCGTTGAAGGCCTGCGCCCTGACGAGCAGTACTTC

abundance: -
d_gene: TRBD1
v_gene: TRBV7-2
j_gene: TRBJ1-4
CDR3aa: CASSSQGAREKLFF
CDR3nt: TGTGCCAGCAGCTCACAGGGGGCGCGCGAAAAACTGTTTTTT

abundance: few
d_gene: -
v_gene: TRBV3-1
j_gene: TRBJ2-5
CDR3aa: CASSQRSAQRETQYF
CDR3nt: TGTGCCAGCAGCCAAAGGTCCGCCCAACGGGAGACCCAGTACTTC